A single sample is the source of the 32 T cell receptor beta chains below, sequenced in a study of T cell repertoires in cytomegalovirus infection. One entry per CDR3 protein results from TCRdb running MiXCR on the reads. The sample carries some 700,000 distinct CDR3 sequences, 35% recorded once. The sequenced sample consisted of PBMCs. The receptors were gathered from a human donor in good health (CMV status not recorded). Some clones in this sample may be carry-over from other donors' samples.

The chain recombines TRBV7-9 with TRBJ1-1; D is possibly TRBD1 (5 bases). V lost 1 base and J lost 0, with 9 bases in between. Germline assignment: CDR1 SEHNR and CDR2 FQNEAQ (reference sequence). The CDR3 is 15 residues long. The CDR3 DNA is TGTGCCAGCAGCTTAGGAGAGGGACTGAACACTGAAGCTTTCTTT. As protein: CASSLGEGLNTEAFF.

J is TRBJ2-6 and V is TRBV20-1, with unresolved D. The CDR3 sequence is 16 residues long. Between the trimmed V and J ends, which lost 1 base and 0 bases, there was a span of 10 bases. Germline CDR1 DFQATT, CDR2 SNEGSKA (reference sequence). The CDR3 region is CSARGVQSSGANVLTF. As DNA, the CDR3 is TGCAGTGCTAGAGGTGTACAGAGCTCTGGGGCCAACGTCCTGACTTTC.

This chain uses TRBV11-2 with TRBJ1-5; D unclear. CDR1 SGHAT and CDR2 FQNNGV come from the germline V gene. Trimming pared 0 bases from V and 3 bases from J, leaving 9 bases between. CDR3 length: 15 amino acids. CDR3 region: CASSLDPGNNQPQHF. For the CDR3, the DNA is TGTGCCAGCAGCTTAGATCCGGGAAACAATCAGCCCCAGCATTTT.

This clonotype has just a few counts. The genes are TRBV7-6 and TRBJ2-1, with D uncertain. Germline values: CDR1 SGHVS, CDR2 FNYEAQ. Trimming shortened V by 1 base and J by 9 bases, and 7 bases separated the two germline ends. The CDR3 sequence is 12 residues long. The CDR3 sequence is CASSLDAVEQFF. As DNA, the CDR3 is TGTGCCAGCAGCTTAGATGCGGTTGAGCAGTTCTTC.

CDR3 protein: CASSWWGSGGISYEQYF. CDR3 DNA sequence: TGTGCCAGCAGCTGGTGGGGTTCGGGGGGGATCTCCTACGAGCAGTACTTC. The chain carries TRBV7-9 and TRBJ2-7; 8 positions agree with TRBD2. The CDR3 contains 17 residues. Germline V gene sequence: CDR1 SEHNR, CDR2 FQNEAQ (reference sequence). The ends lost 4 bases at V and 0 bases at J; junction bases unmatched: 11.

The rearrangement uses TRBV6-5 and TRBJ2-1; a weak D match, TRBD2 (5 bases). CDR1 and CDR2 (germline): MNHEY, SVGAGI. The CDR3 is 14 residues long. Trimming cost V 2 bases and J 8 bases, with 13 bases left between them. CDR3 in amino acids: CASSYVLARDEQFF. As DNA, the CDR3 is TGTGCCAGCAGTTACGTCCTAGCCCGCGATGAGCAGTTCTTC.

This clonotype was observed a few times. V gene TRBV19 combines with J gene TRBJ2-7, with 9 bases fitting TRBD1. V shed 11 bases, J shed 3 bases, and the junction held 8 bases outside the gene matches. This CDR3 comprises 13 residues. CDR1 is LNHDA, CDR2 SQIVND, per germline (reference sequence). The CDR3 coding sequence is TGTGCCTGTCAACGACAGGGGGACTACGAGCAGTACTTC. Protein product: CACQRQGDYEQYF.

This clonotype came up many times. The J gene is TRBJ2-2, the V gene TRBV7-6; 9 bases line up with TRBD1. The J segment lost 0 bases and the V segment lost 2 bases, leaving 4 bases of the junction unmatched. This CDR3 has 17 amino acids. Germline assignment: CDR1 SGHVS and CDR2 FNYEAQ. The CDR3 bases are TGTGCCAGCAGCTTACCTACAGGGGGCTCGAACACCGGGGAGCTGTTTTTT. Residues: CASSLPTGGSNTGELFF.

V is TRBV6-6 and J is TRBJ1-1; D is ambiguous. The CDR3 totals 10 residues. Germline V CDR1 and CDR2: MNHNY, SVGAGI (reference sequence). Trimming cost V 4 bases and J 10 bases, with 7 bases left between them. The CDR3 sequence is CASSSPGAFF. Here the CDR3 DNA reads TGTGCCAGCAGTTCCCCCGGAGCTTTCTTT.

This clonotype has a handful of counts. The rearrangement links TRBV12-3 or TRBV12-4 to TRBJ1-3; 11 positions match TRBD1. The CDR3 loop spans 17 amino acids. Trimming removed 2 bases from V and 0 bases from J; junction bases left unmatched: 3. CDR3 coding DNA: TGTGCCAGCAGTTTAAGGACAGGGGGCGTCTCTGGAAACACCATATATTTT. This sequence encodes CASSLRTGGVSGNTIYF.

The chain links TRBV7-2 to TRBJ2-1, with D perhaps matching TRBD2 (5 bases). The CDR3 has 18 residues. Deletions cut 1 base from V and 6 bases from J, with 22 bases between. Per the germline V gene, CDR1 is SGHTA and CDR2 is FQGNSA. CDR3 in DNA: TGTGCCAGCAGCTTAGGCTTTAGACGCGGGCCGAGTTCCAATGAGCAGTTCTTC. This translates into CASSLGFRRGPSSNEQFF.

The V call is TRBV19, the J call TRBJ2-7; D is uncertain. This CDR3 is 14 amino acids long. Germline V gene sequence: CDR1 LNHDA, CDR2 SQIVND (reference sequence). V was shortened by 0 bases and J by 1 base, with 7 bases between the two germline ends. CDR3 DNA sequence: TGTGCCAGTAGTATAGATGGCGGATCCTACGAGCAGTACTTC. Translation: CASSIDGGSYEQYF.

The chain has TRBV6-1 and TRBJ1-1; 7 nucleotides align to TRBD1. This CDR3 comprises 14 residues. The V gene's germline CDR1 is MNHNS and CDR2 SASEGT. V lost 7 bases and J lost 5; bases outside the gene matches: 10. CDR3 DNA: TGTGCCAGCACCCCAGGGGGAGAGAGGACTGAAGCTTTCTTT. As protein: CASTPGGERTEAFF.

This clonotype appeared many times. The chain carries TRBV7-2 and TRBJ2-7; TRBD1 is a possible D gene (6 bases). Germline CDR1 is SGHTA and CDR2 is FQGNSA. V lost 4 bases, J lost 1 base, and 11 bases lay in between. CDR3 length: 14 residues. CDR3 region: CASSSQGSSYEQYF. The CDR3 DNA is TGTGCCAGCAGCTCACAGGGAAGTTCCTACGAGCAGTACTTC.

The V gene is TRBV5-4, the J gene TRBJ2-7; a weak D match, TRBD2 (6 bases). V was pared by 4 bases and J by 3 bases, with 14 bases between. Germline values: CDR1 SGHNT, CDR2 YYREEE (reference sequence). The CDR3 consists of 14 residues. The CDR3 coding sequence is TGTGCCAGCAGCGGGGGGTACTCAGACTACGAGCAGTACTTC. It encodes CASSGGYSDYEQYF.

The genes are TRBV12-3 or TRBV12-4 and TRBJ1-2; TRBD1 agrees at 8 bases. V trimming: 5 bases; J trimming: 4 bases; junction bases outside the gene matches: 9. This CDR3 is 15 amino acids long. The CDR3 bases are TGTGCCAGCAGTGAAGCCGGGACAGGCGTCTATGGCTACACCTTC. As protein: CASSEAGTGVYGYTF.

This clonotype was seen a few times. The chain carries TRBV7-2 and TRBJ2-3; TRBD2 matches 11 bases. CDR3 length: 13 residues. Per germline, CDR1 SGHTA and CDR2 FQGNSA. The V gene end was trimmed by 4 bases and the J gene end by 11 bases; junction bases not matched to a gene: 5. The CDR3 nucleotides read TGTGCCAGCAGCTCATCGGGGACTAGCGGGCAGTATTTT. It codes for CASSSSGTSGQYF.

The gene calls are TRBV5-5 and TRBJ1-6; no clear D gene. Germline V gene lookup returns CDR1 SGHKS and CDR2 YYEKEE (reference sequence). The CDR3 totals 12 residues. Trimming pared 2 bases from V and 10 bases from J, leaving 7 bases between. CDR3 sequence reads: CASSFLESPLHF. The CDR3 nucleotides read TGTGCCAGCAGCTTCCTCGAGTCACCCCTCCACTTT.

This rearrangement joins TRBV12-3 or TRBV12-4 to TRBJ2-7, with D hard to call. The CDR3 extends over 14 amino acids. V was shortened by 3 bases and J by 0 bases, with 9 bases between the two germline ends. The CDR3 sequence is CASSFDLGSYEQYF. Here the CDR3 DNA reads TGTGCCAGCAGTTTCGACCTGGGCTCCTACGAGCAGTACTTC.

The V call is TRBV7-9, the J call TRBJ2-7; tentatively, D is TRBD1 (5 bases). This CDR3 is built from 13 residues. The V and J ends lost 2 bases and 5 bases respectively, with 10 bases between them. Germline V CDR1 and CDR2: SEHNR, FQNEAQ (reference sequence). CDR3 nucleotide sequence: TGTGCCAGCAGCTTAAACCAGGGCGACGAGCAGTACTTC. This sequence encodes CASSLNQGDEQYF. Looking up the rest from reference TRBV7-9 and TRBJ2-7 gives the full variable domain: DTGVSQNPRHKITKRGQNVTFRCDPISEHNRLYWYRQTLGQGPEFLTYFQNEAQLEKSRLLSDRFSAERPKGSFSTLEIQRTEQGDSAMYLCASSLNQGDEQYFGPGTRLTVT.

V and J are TRBV4-1 and TRBJ1-4, with no clear D. Trimming left V 0 bases short and J 4 bases short, with 9 bases between. CDR1 MGHRA and CDR2 YSYEKL come from the germline V gene. The CDR3 runs 15 residues. The CDR3 DNA sequence: TGCGCCAGCAGCCAAGATACGGGGATTAATGAAAAACTGTTTTTT. Encoded protein: CASSQDTGINEKLFF.

In this sample, this clonotype turned up a few times. This chain uses TRBV25-1 with TRBJ1-1; 9 nucleotides match TRBD1. The CDR3 is made up of 13 amino acids. Germline CDR1 reads MGHDK; CDR2 reads SYGVNS. With V trimmed by 4 bases and J by 3 bases, 0 bases remained unmatched. The CDR3 protein is CASSGDRDTEAFF. The DNA of the CDR3 is TGTGCCAGCAGTGGGGACAGGGACACTGAAGCTTTCTTT.

The CDR3 region is CASSYESRGGYTF. Written as DNA, the CDR3 is TGTGCCAGCAGTTACGAAAGTAGGGGAGGCTACACCTTC. The rearrangement links TRBV6-8 to TRBJ1-2; D may be TRBD1 (5 bases). With 2 bases removed from V and 8 bases from J, the gap between germline ends came to 12 bases. The CDR3 has 13 amino acids. Germline V gene lookup returns CDR1 MNHGY and CDR2 SAAAGT.

The CDR3, as DNA: TGTGCCAGCAGCTTCTTATACGAGACAGGGACTTTTTACGAGCAGTACTTC. Encoded protein: CASSFLYETGTFYEQYF. This chain joins TRBV7-6 and TRBJ2-7, with a weak D call TRBD1 (7 bases). The CDR3 loop spans 17 amino acids. V was trimmed by 3 bases and J by 4 bases, leaving 22 bases between them. Germline assignment: CDR1 SGHVS and CDR2 FNYEAQ.

This clonotype was observed a few times. V gene TRBV7-6 combines with J gene TRBJ2-1; 13 bases line up with TRBD2. The CDR3 runs 16 residues. V shed 7 bases and J 9 bases; nucleotides not matched to a gene: 12. Germline CDR1 and CDR2: SGHVS and FNYEAQ. The CDR3 protein is CASTNLTSGRASEQFF. CDR3 nucleotides: TGTGCCAGCACCAACCTAACTAGCGGGAGGGCAAGTGAGCAGTTCTTC.

The chain couples TRBV3-1 to TRBJ2-1; 7 bases are shared with TRBD2. The CDR3 loop spans 16 amino acids. Trimming removed 4 bases from V and 3 bases from J; junction bases left unmatched: 9. The germline V gene has CDR1 LGHDT and CDR2 YNNKEL (reference sequence). DNA for the CDR3: TGTGCCAGCAGCCTCCTATCGGGACTACACTACAATGAGCAGTTCTTC. Amino acid sequence: CASSLLSGLHYNEQFF.

V gene TRBV7-9 combines with J gene TRBJ2-4, with 9 bases that match TRBD1. CDR3 length equals 16 residues. Trimming removed 6 bases from V and 5 bases from J; junction bases left unmatched: 11. Germline V gene data show CDR1 as SEHNR and CDR2 as FQNEAQ (reference sequence). The CDR3 DNA follows: TGTGCCAGCAGTTCCGGGACAGGGTATGCGGAAAACATTCAGTACTTC. The encoded protein is CASSSGTGYAENIQYF.

The J gene is TRBJ2-1, the V gene TRBV12-3 or TRBV12-4, with 10 nucleotides matching TRBD2. V shed 7 bases, J shed 10 bases, and the junction held 10 bases outside the gene matches. The CDR3 consists of 14 residues. The CDR3 here is CASTPSGRAREQFF. CDR3 nucleotides: TGTGCCAGCACGCCGAGCGGGAGGGCTCGCGAGCAGTTCTTC.

This clonotype was detected ten times or more. The chain uses TRBV2 and TRBJ1-6; TRBD1 might be the D (5 bases). The CDR3 runs to 14 residues. The germline V gene has CDR1 SNHLY and CDR2 FYNNEI. Trimming cost V 7 bases and J 7 bases, with 14 bases left between them. The CDR3: CASNPGGENSPLHF. CDR3 DNA sequence: TGTGCCAGCAACCCCGGGGGGGAGAATTCACCCCTCCACTTT.

The V and J genes are TRBV6-2 or TRBV6-3 and TRBJ2-1; 8 positions agree with TRBD2. With 8 bases clipped from V and 7 bases from J, the junction kept 16 bases outside the gene matches. The CDR3 spans 16 residues. Germline V lookup: CDR1 MNHEY, CDR2 SVGEGT. The CDR3 sequence is CASSGGSGTLRNEQFF. The CDR3 coding sequence is TGTGCCAGCTCGGGGGGGAGCGGGACCCTAAGGAATGAGCAGTTCTTC.

The J gene is TRBJ2-4, the V gene TRBV7-9, with D possibly being TRBD2 (6 bases). The CDR3 runs 16 residues. Germline V gene data show CDR1 as SEHNR and CDR2 as FQNEAQ (reference sequence). V dropped 5 bases and J dropped 4 bases, with 18 bases sitting between them. CDR3 bases: TGTGCCAGCAGCCCCGGGGCCGGGAGTCCGAAAAACATTCAGTACTTC. Protein product: CASSPGAGSPKNIQYF.

In its sample, this clonotype was seen a few times. The chain is built from TRBV28 and TRBJ2-6; D uncertain. V was shortened by 3 bases and J by 0 bases, with 6 bases between the two germline ends. The CDR3 runs to 15 residues. The V gene's germline CDR1 is MDHEN and CDR2 SYDVKM. This CDR3 is CASSFVSSGANVLTF. For the CDR3, the DNA is TGTGCCAGCAGTTTCGTCTCCTCTGGGGCCAACGTCCTGACTTTC.